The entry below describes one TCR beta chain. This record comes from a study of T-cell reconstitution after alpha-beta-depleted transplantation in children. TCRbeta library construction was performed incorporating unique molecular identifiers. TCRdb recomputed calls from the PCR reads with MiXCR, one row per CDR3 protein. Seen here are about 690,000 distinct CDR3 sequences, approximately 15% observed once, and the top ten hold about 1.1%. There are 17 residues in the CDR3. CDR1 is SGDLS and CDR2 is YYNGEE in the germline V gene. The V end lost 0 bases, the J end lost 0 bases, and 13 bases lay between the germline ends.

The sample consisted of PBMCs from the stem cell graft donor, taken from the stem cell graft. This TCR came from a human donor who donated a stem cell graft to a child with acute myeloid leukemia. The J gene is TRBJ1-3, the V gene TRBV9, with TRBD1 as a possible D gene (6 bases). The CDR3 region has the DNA TGTGCCAGCAGCGTAGCTCTTCAGGGGCCCTCTGGAAACACCATATATTTT. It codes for CASSVALQGPSGNTIYF.